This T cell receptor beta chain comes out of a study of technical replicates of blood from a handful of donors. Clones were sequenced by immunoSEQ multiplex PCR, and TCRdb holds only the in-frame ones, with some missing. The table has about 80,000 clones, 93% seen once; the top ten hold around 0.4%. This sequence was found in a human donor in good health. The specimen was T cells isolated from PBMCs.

This CDR3 reads CASSLIGPTGEQYF. The CDR3 region has the DNA TGTGCCAGCAGCTTGATCGGGCCCACGGGGGAGCAGTACTTC. The V call is TRBV5-6, the J call TRBJ2-7, with TRBD2 as a possible D gene (5 bases). Germline CDR1 is SGHDT and CDR2 is YYEEEE. The CDR3 length is 14 residues. The ends were cut back, 1 base at V and 7 bases at J, with 15 bases in the middle. The full variable domain, completed using reference TRBV5-6 and TRBJ2-7, is DAGVTQSPTHLIKTRGQQVTLRCSPKSGHDTVSWYQQALGQGPQFIFQYYEEEERQRGNFPDRFSGHQFPNYSSELNVNALLLGDSALYLCASSLIGPTGEQYFGPGTRLTVT.